What follows describes a single T cell receptor beta chain. The data are from a study of cytomegalovirus exposure and HLA in healthy donors. The CDR3 extends over 16 amino acids. V trimming: 3 bases; J trimming: 7 bases; junction bases outside the gene matches: 8. Germline lookup yields CDR1 SGHDT and CDR2 YYEEEE. This PCR relied on a set of 60 Vbeta primers and 13 Jbeta primers. Using immunoSEQ multiplex PCR, the repertoire was profiled, and TCRdb retains in-frame clones only, with some absent. The repertoire holds 120,000 or so clones, with about 80% as singletons. The specimen was PBMCs. The rearrangement links TRBV5-6 to TRBJ2-3; 13 bases match TRBD2. The TCR sequence derives from a man aged 30 to 39 in good health and CMV-seronegative. DNA of the CDR3: TGTGCCAGCAGCTCCCGGACTAGCGGGAGCTTACATACGCAGTATTTT. This codes for CASSSRTSGSLHTQYF. The full variable domain, completed using reference TRBV5-6 and TRBJ2-3, is DAGVTQSPTHLIKTRGQQVTLRCSPKSGHDTVSWYQQALGQGPQFIFQYYEEEERQRGNFPDRFSGHQFPNYSSELNVNALLLGDSALYLCASSSRTSGSLHTQYFGPGTRLTVL.